This T cell receptor (beta chain) was documented in a study of human T cells and chemical hapten exposure. Broader study findings: Controls had significantly fewer large CDR3 similarity clusters than were formed by expanded TCRs.

On this clonotype: Its target is not known.

The CDR3 spans 16 residues. V was pared by 1 base and J by 3 bases, with 7 bases of the junction left unmatched. From germline, CDR1 is MNHNS and CDR2 SASEGT. Time point given: patch test 1, 2 weeks after DPC sensitization. Treatment described: therapeutic diphenylcyclopropenone sensitization with weekly scalp DPC. In the original analysis: Per-sample TCR counts ranged from about 20,000 to 700,000, median roughly 87,000. TCRdb recomputed calls from the RACE reads with MiXCR, one row per CDR3 protein. The authors' filters were not applied to this entry. The profile covers about 110,000 distinct CDR3 sequences, with roughly 9.6% appearing a single time and 3.5% taken by the ten largest.

The chain uses TRBV6-1 and TRBJ1-1; 8 nucleotides match TRBD1. The origin of this receptor is a woman between 40 and 55 years old with alopecia areata. Some clones in this sample may be carry-over from other donors' samples. This specimen was whole blood, taken in connection with sensitization to the hapten diphenylcyclopropenone (DPC). The CDR3 region is CASSEVPTGGDTEAFF. In DNA, the CDR3 is TGTGCCAGCAGTGAAGTGCCCACAGGGGGGGACACTGAAGCTTTCTTT.